This TCR beta chain was retrieved from a study of T cell changes during pregnancy in multiple sclerosis. Losses at the gene ends were 4 bases for V and 6 bases for J; bases not matched to a gene: 2. CDR1 SEHNR and CDR2 FQNEAQ come from the germline V gene (reference sequence). The CDR3 is made up of 13 amino acids. Assay: immunoSEQ multiplex PCR; the TCRdb copy retains only in-frame clones and omits some. The sample consists of fewer than 30,000 clones, more than 90% of them appearing once. The sequencing used CD8+ T cells from peripheral blood mononuclear cells, collected before pregnancy. This TCR derives from a female donor with multiple sclerosis, enrolled in a pregnancy study. J is TRBJ2-5 and V is TRBV7-9; 10 positions agree with TRBD1. The chain's CDR3 is CASSWDRGQTQYF. The DNA for the CDR3 is TGTGCCAGCAGCTGGGACAGGGGACAGACCCAGTACTTC.